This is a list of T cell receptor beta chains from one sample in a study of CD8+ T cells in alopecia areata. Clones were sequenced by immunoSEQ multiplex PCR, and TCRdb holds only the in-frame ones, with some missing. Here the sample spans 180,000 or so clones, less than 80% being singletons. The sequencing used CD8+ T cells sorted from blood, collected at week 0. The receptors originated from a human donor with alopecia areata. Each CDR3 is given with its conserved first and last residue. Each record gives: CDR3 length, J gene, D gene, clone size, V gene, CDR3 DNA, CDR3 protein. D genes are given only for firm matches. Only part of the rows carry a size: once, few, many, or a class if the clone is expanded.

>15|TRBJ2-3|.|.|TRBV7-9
TGTGCCAGCAGCTTAGCGAACCTACCCCGCGATACGCAGTATTTT
CASSLANLPRDTQYF
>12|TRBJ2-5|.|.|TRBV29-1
TGCAGCGGGGTGACAGGTTTAGAGACCCAGTACTTC
CSGVTGLETQYF
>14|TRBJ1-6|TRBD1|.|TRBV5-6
TGTGCCAGCAGCTTTGGGACAGGGCTGACACCCCTCCACTTT
CASSFGTGLTPLHF
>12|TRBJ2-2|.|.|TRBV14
TGTGCCAGCAGCCACCCACCCGGGGAGCTGTTTTTT
CASSHPPGELFF
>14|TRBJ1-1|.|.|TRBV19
TGTGCCAGTAGTATCGACAGGACGAACACTGAAGCTTTCTTT
CASSIDRTNTEAFF
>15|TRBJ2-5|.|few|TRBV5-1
TGCGCCAGCAGCCTGGAGGACAGAAACCAAGAGACCCAGTACTTC
CASSLEDRNQETQYF
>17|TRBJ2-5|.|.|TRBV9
TGTGCCAGCAGCGTAGCGAACGGGCGGGGGCTAGCAGAGACCCAGTACTTC
CASSVANGRGLAETQYF
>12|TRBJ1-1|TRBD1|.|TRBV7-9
TGTGCCAGCAGCTCCGGGACAGCTGAAGCTTTCTTT
CASSSGTAEAFF
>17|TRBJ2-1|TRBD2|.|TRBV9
TGTGCCAGCAGCGTAGGCCCTAGCGGGGGATTCTACAATGAGCAGTTCTTC
CASSVGPSGGFYNEQFF
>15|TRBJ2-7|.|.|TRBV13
TGTGCCAGCAGCTTCCTTGGGCAGGCCTCCTACGAGCAGTACTTC
CASSFLGQASYEQYF
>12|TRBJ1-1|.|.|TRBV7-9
TGTGCCAGCAGCCGAGGGGTGACTGAAGCTTTCTTT
CASSRGVTEAFF
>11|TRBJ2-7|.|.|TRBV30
TGTGCCTGGAATAGGGTTGGCGAGCAGTACTTC
CAWNRVGEQYF
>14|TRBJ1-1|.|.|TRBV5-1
TGCGCCAGCAGCTTGAGGGGAGGGAACACTGAAGCTTTCTTT
CASSLRGGNTEAFF
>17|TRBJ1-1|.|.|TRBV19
TGTGCCAGTAGTATGGGAGACCGCTTGATTCGGAACACTGAAGCTTTCTTT
CASSMGDRLIRNTEAFF
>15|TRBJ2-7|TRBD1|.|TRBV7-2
TGTGCCAGCAGCTTAGCGAGGACAGGGGCTTACGAGCAGTACTTC
CASSLARTGAYEQYF
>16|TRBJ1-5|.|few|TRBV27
TGTGCCAGCAGTTTATCTGGGGGGCGCAGCAATCAGCCCCAGCATTTT
CASSLSGGRSNQPQHF
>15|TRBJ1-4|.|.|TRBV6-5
TGTGCCAGCAGTCTGTCGACAGGTCCAAATGAAAAACTGTTTTTT
CASSLSTGPNEKLFF
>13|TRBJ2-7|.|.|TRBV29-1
TGCAGCGTTGGCGGGACAAAGACCTACGAGCAGTACTTC
CSVGGTKTYEQYF
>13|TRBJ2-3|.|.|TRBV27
TGTGCCAGCAGTTTAGCGGATTCGGATACGCAGTATTTT
CASSLADSDTQYF
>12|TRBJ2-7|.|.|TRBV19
TGTGCCAGTAGTATAGCGGGCGACGAGCAGTACTTC
CASSIAGDEQYF
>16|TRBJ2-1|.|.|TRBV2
TGTGCCAGCACTGAAATGGGGTTCCCTACCTACAATGAGCAGTTCTTC
CASTEMGFPTYNEQFF
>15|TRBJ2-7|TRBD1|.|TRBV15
TGTGCCACCAGCAGTGTGACAGGGGCCCACTACGAGCAGTACTTC
CATSSVTGAHYEQYF
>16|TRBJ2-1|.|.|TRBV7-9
TGTGCCAGCAGCCAGAGACAGGACCGCTCCTACAATGAGCAGTTCTTC
CASSQRQDRSYNEQFF
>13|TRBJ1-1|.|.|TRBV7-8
TGTGCCAGCAGCTTAGTTGTGAGCACTGAAGCTTTCTTT
CASSLVVSTEAFF
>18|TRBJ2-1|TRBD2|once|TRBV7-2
TGTGCCAGCAGCTTATATCTCAGCGGGGGTACAGTGTTGGGTGAGCAGTTCTTC
CASSLYLSGGTVLGEQFF
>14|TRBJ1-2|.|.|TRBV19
TGTGCCAGTAGTATATTCGGACAGAGCTATGGCTACACCTTC
CASSIFGQSYGYTF
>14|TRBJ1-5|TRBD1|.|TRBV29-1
TGCAGCGTTGCGGGACAGGGTGGTGATCAGCCCCAGCATTTT
CSVAGQGGDQPQHF
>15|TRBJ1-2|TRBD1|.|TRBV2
TGTGCCAGCAGTGATTCCAGGGGACAGGGCTATGGCTACACCTTC
CASSDSRGQGYGYTF